This T cell receptor beta chain appears in the sequencing data of a study of T cells in Graves' hyperthyroidism and ophthalmopathy. Study-wide results and limits: Most clonotypes expanded in thyroid above 0.001 were likewise present in blood.

TCR beta CDR3 regions were amplified from RNA. TCR CDR3 underwent first-round RT-PCR with the HTBI primer set. TCRdb recomputed calls from the multiplex PCR reads with MiXCR, one row per CDR3 protein. The sample holds a few hundred thousand distinct CDR3 sequences; approximately 14% are singletons and the top ten take around 7.8%. Many counts were recorded for this clonotype. Its matching antigen is unknown. This CDR3 has 14 residues. Trimming pared 0 bases from V and 3 bases from J, leaving 8 bases between. Germline V gene data show CDR1 as SEHNR and CDR2 as FQNEAQ (reference sequence). Sequencing was performed on blood. The rearrangement links TRBV7-9 to TRBJ1-1; D call uncertain. The source of this sequence is a woman between 25 and 40 years old with Graves' hyperthyroidism. The CDR3 loop is CASSLARADTEAFF. The CDR3 DNA follows: TGTGCCAGCAGCTTAGCGCGGGCAGACACTGAAGCTTTCTTT.